The entry below gives a single TCR beta chain sequence along with its context. Samples underwent the assay at deep level. Only in-frame clones appear in the TCRdb table, and some are missing; sequencing was by immunoSEQ multiplex PCR. The sample carries more than 1.2 million clones, approximately 98.5% recorded once. A CD45RA-negative memory subset and a CD45RA+ naive subset were separated from the CD4+ cells. This entry is derived from a study of shared clonotypes between healthy human individuals. The receptor comes from a man younger than 45 in good health. Sequencing was performed on naive CD4+ T cells sorted from blood. This sample's subset: CD45RA+ positively selected.

CDR3 sequence reads: CASSGGYGLYGYTF. CDR3 bases: TGTGCCAGCAGCGGCGGTTACGGGCTCTATGGCTACACCTTC. The rearrangement links TRBV28 to TRBJ1-2; no clear D gene. V dropped 6 bases and J dropped 4 bases, with 15 bases sitting between them. The CDR3 is 14 amino acids. CDR1 MDHEN and CDR2 SYDVKM come from the germline V gene.